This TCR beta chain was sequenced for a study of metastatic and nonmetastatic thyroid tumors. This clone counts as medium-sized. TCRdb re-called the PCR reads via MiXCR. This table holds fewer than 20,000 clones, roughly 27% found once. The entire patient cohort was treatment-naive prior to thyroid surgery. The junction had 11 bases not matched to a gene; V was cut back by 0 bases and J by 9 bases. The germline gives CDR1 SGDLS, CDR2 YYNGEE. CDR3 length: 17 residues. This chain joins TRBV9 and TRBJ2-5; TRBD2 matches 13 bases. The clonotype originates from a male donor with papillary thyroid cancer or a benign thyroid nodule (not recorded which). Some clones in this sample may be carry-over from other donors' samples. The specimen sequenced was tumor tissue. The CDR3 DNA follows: TGTGCCAGCAGCGTAGCCGGACTAGCGGGGGAGCAGGGGGCCCAGTACTTC. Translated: CASSVAGLAGEQGAQYF. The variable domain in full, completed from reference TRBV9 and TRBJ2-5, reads DSGVTQTPKHLITATGQRVTLRCSPRSGDLSVYWYQQSLDQGLQFLIQYYNGEERAKGNILERFSAQQFPDLHSELNLSSLELGDSALYFCASSVAGLAGEQGAQYFGPGTRLLVL.